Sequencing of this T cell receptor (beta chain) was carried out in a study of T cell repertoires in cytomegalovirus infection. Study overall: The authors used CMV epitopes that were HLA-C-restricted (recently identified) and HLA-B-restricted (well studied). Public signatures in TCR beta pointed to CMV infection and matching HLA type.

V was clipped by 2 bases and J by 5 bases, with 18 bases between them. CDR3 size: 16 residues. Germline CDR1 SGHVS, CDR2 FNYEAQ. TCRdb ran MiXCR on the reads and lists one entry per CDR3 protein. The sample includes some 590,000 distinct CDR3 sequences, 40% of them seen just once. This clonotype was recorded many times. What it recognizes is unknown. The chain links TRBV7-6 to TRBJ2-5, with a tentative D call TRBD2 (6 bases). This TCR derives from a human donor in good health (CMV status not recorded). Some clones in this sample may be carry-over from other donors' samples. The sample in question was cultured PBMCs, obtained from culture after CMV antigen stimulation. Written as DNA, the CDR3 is TGTGCCAGCAGCTTACAATCGGGCGGGGTCTGGGAGACCCAGTACTTC. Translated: CASSLQSGGVWETQYF. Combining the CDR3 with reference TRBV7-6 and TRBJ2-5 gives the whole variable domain GAGVSQSPRYKVTKRGQDVALRCDPISGHVSLYWYRQALGQGPEFLTYFNYEAQQDKSGLPNDRFSAERPEGSISTLTIQRTEQRDSAMYRCASSLQSGGVWETQYFGPGTRLLVL.